The rows below give T cell receptor beta chains drawn from one sample of a study of blood T cell repertoires in COVID-19. The repertoire was sequenced with immunoSEQ multiplex PCR; TCRdb's copy has only in-frame clones and lacks some. The sample lists approximately 130,000 clones; around 76% were seen once. Sequenced: peripheral blood. The origin of the receptors is a human donor in a cohort sampled during active COVID-19. The CDR3 runs from the conserved cysteine through the conserved F or W. The D gene is left open where the match is weak. The size field is filled for only some rows; it gives once, few, many or a size class.

TRBV28	TRBD2	.	TRBJ2-2	CASSTPGLAGARGTGELFF	TGTGCCAGCAGTACACCGGGACTAGCGGGGGCACGGGGAACCGGGGAGCTGTTTTTT
TRBV6-1	TRBD2	.	TRBJ2-7	CASSDGGSSYEQYF	TGTGCCAGCAGTGATGGCGGGAGCTCCTACGAGCAGTACTTC
TRBV7-9	TRBD1	.	TRBJ1-2	CASSLRDRGQEGYTF	TGTGCCAGCAGCCTCCGGGACAGGGGACAGGAGGGCTACACCTTC
TRBV15	.	.	TRBJ1-6	CATSREGPLSSYNSPLHF	TGTGCCACCAGCAGAGAGGGGCCCCTGAGCTCCTATAATTCACCCCTCCACTTT
TRBV6-1	.	.	TRBJ1-3	CASSEARGPGNTIYF	TGTGCCAGCAGTGAAGCGCGGGGGCCTGGAAACACCATATATTTT
TRBV7-8	.	.	TRBJ1-2	CASSRSTGGWIGYTF	TGTGCCAGCAGCAGATCTACGGGTGGATGGATAGGCTACACCTTC
TRBV2	.	.	TRBJ1-1	CASSERGLYTEAFF	TGTGCCAGCAGTGAACGAGGGTTGTACACTGAAGCTTTCTTT
TRBV6-4	.	.	TRBJ2-6	CASGTSGANVLTF	TGTGCCAGTGGGACTTCTGGGGCCAACGTCCTGACTTTC
TRBV10-2	.	few	TRBJ1-2	CASSALLESYTF	TGCGCCAGCAGTGCCCTCCTGGAGAGCTACACCTTC
TRBV7-6	TRBD1	.	TRBJ2-1	CASSFRQGAYNEQFF	TGTGCCAGCAGCTTTCGACAGGGGGCCTACAATGAGCAGTTCTTC
TRBV27	.	.	TRBJ2-5	CASSLSGVETQYF	TGTGCCAGCAGTCTTAGCGGTGTGGAGACCCAGTACTTC
TRBV30	TRBD1	once	TRBJ2-5	CAWTTGTAPTQYF	TGTGCCTGGACCACCGGGACAGCCCCAACCCAGTACTTC
TRBV5-1	.	.	TRBJ1-2	CASSFETGLSGYTF	TGCGCCAGCAGCTTCGAAACAGGGCTTTCTGGCTACACCTTC
TRBV11-2	.	many	TRBJ1-6	CASSPGGPETLHF	TGTGCCAGCAGCCCGGGGGGCCCGGAGACCCTCCACTTT
TRBV7-9	.	once	TRBJ1-6	CASSFGGRAYNSPLHF	TGTGCCAGCAGCTTCGGGGGGCGCGCCTATAATTCACCCCTCCACTTT
TRBV5-6	.	.	TRBJ2-7	CASSLLGPLYEQYF	TGTGCCAGCAGCTTGCTGGGCCCCTTATACGAGCAGTACTTC
TRBV28	TRBD1	.	TRBJ2-7	CASNSGTGDSYEQYF	TGTGCCAGCAACTCGGGGACAGGGGACTCCTACGAGCAGTACTTC
TRBV6-5	TRBD2	.	TRBJ2-3	CASTRGERGVNTQYF	TGTGCCAGCACCCGGGGGGAGCGGGGTGTAAATACGCAGTATTTT
TRBV7-9	.	.	TRBJ2-7	CASSFSGLLGGVPDEQYF	TGTGCCAGCAGCTTCAGCGGTCTCCTGGGCGGGGTGCCCGACGAGCAGTACTTC
TRBV15	TRBD1	.	TRBJ2-3	CATSGARGYTQYF	TGTGCCACCAGCGGAGCCAGGGGGTATACGCAGTATTTT
TRBV29-1	TRBD1	.	TRBJ2-7	CSVGETGVYEQYF	TGCAGCGTTGGTGAGACAGGGGTTTACGAGCAGTACTTC
TRBV7-9	.	.	TRBJ1-1	CASSLPGEGNTEAFF	TGTGCCAGCAGCTTACCCGGGGAGGGGAACACTGAAGCTTTCTTT
TRBV2	TRBD1	.	TRBJ2-2	CASNGQGANTGELFF	TGTGCCAGCAATGGACAGGGGGCGAACACCGGGGAGCTGTTTTTT
TRBV12-5	.	.	TRBJ1-2	CASGLVGQFEGYTF	TGTGCTAGTGGTTTGGTTGGACAGTTTGAAGGCTACACCTTC
TRBV7-9	TRBD2	.	TRBJ2-3	CASSSGGAGDTQYF	TGTGCCAGCAGCTCCGGGGGGGCAGGGGATACGCAGTATTTT
TRBV7-9	.	.	TRBJ1-4	CASSPRGDEKLFF	TGTGCCAGCAGCCCCCGGGGGGATGAAAAACTGTTTTTT
TRBV6-4	TRBD2	few	TRBJ2-1	CASSVPRTSGGPDRNEQFF	TGTGCCAGCAGTGTCCCCCGGACTAGCGGGGGGCCCGACCGAAATGAGCAGTTCTTC
TRBV27	.	.	TRBJ2-7	CASARTGKLYEQYF	TGTGCCAGCGCCCGCACAGGGAAACTCTACGAGCAGTACTTC
TRBV27	TRBD1	.	TRBJ1-1	CASSLRQGAVNTEAFF	TGTGCCAGCAGTCTACGACAGGGGGCGGTGAACACTGAAGCTTTCTTT
TRBV10-2	TRBD1	.	TRBJ1-5	CATQTGGEGPQHF	TGCGCCACCCAGACAGGGGGCGAGGGGCCCCAGCATTTT
TRBV5-1	TRBD1	once	TRBJ1-6	CASSLGTGGKVRSPLHF	TGCGCCAGCAGCTTGGGGACAGGGGGTAAAGTACGTTCACCCCTCCACTTT
TRBV29-1	TRBD1	.	TRBJ2-7	CSHLTGDSYEQYF	TGCAGCCACCTGACAGGGGACTCCTACGAGCAGTACTTC
TRBV19	.	few	TRBJ2-2	CATQVVQNTGELFF	TGTGCCACCCAGGTGGTCCAGAACACCGGGGAGCTGTTTTTT
TRBV7-9	TRBD1	.	TRBJ2-7	CASSLGGQVTYEQYF	TGTGCCAGCAGCTTGGGGGGACAGGTGACCTACGAGCAGTACTTC
TRBV6-5	.	.	TRBJ2-7	CASSRDPYEQYF	TGTGCCAGCAGCCGGGATCCCTACGAGCAGTACTTC
TRBV9	TRBD2	.	TRBJ2-1	CASSVDSGAYNEQFF	TGTGCCAGCAGCGTAGATAGCGGGGCGTACAATGAGCAGTTCTTC
TRBV11-2	TRBD2	.	TRBJ2-3	CASSRLAGGVDTQYF	TGTGCCAGCAGTCGTCTAGCGGGGGGAGTAGATACGCAGTATTTT
TRBV6-6	.	.	TRBJ2-7	CASLGPFGVTYEQYF	TGTGCCAGCCTTGGGCCCTTCGGGGTCACTTACGAGCAGTACTTC
TRBV4-1	TRBD1	.	TRBJ1-3	CASSQDGTGFGNTIYF	TGCGCCAGCAGCCAAGATGGGACAGGGTTCGGAAACACCATATATTTT
TRBV19	TRBD1	few	TRBJ2-2	CASNTGGAGRTGELFF	TGTGCCAGTAATACAGGGGGCGCCGGCCGGACCGGGGAGCTGTTTTTT
TRBV14	.	.	TRBJ1-6	CASRLNPGATLHF	TGTGCCAGCAGGCTCAACCCAGGGGCCACCCTCCACTTT
TRBV5-1	.	.	TRBJ2-6	CASSLVQDSGANVLTF	TGCGCCAGCAGCTTGGTACAGGATTCTGGGGCCAACGTCCTGACTTTC
TRBV28	.	.	TRBJ2-6	CASTISSGANVLTF	TGTGCCAGCACTATTAGCTCTGGGGCCAACGTCCTGACTTTC